This T cell receptor beta chain was identified during a study of T-cell memory formation after mild COVID-19. V lost 6 bases and J 2 bases, leaving 11 bases between the germline ends. Germline CDR1 MNHEY, CDR2 SVGAGI. The CDR3 covers 14 residues. Libraries for TCRalpha and TCRbeta carried sample barcodes and unique molecular identifiers via 5'RACE. Each CDR3 protein gets one entry after TCRdb re-called the 5' RACE reads with MiXCR. The table lists about 270,000 distinct CDR3 sequences, approximately 15% of them singletons. This clonotype was obtained from an adult woman who had mild COVID-19 (a few samples of this study predate the infection). Cell type and time point are not known. V is TRBV6-5 and J is TRBJ2-1; tentatively, D is TRBD2 (6 bases). The specimen sequenced was PBMCs or a T cell subset sorted from them (not recorded which). For the CDR3, the DNA is TGTGCCAGCAGACCTGGAGGGACCTACAATGAGCAGTTCTTC. Amino acid sequence: CASRPGGTYNEQFF.